These 4 T cell receptor beta chains were sequenced from one sample in a study of blood T cell repertoires in COVID-19. Profiling relied on immunoSEQ multiplex PCR, and the TCRdb table lists in-frame clones only, not all of them. The data show 85,000 to 100,000 clones, around 85% seen once. The source material was peripheral blood. The source of these receptors is an older woman with COVID-19, enrolled during active disease.

This clone was recorded once. The genes are TRBV10-3 and TRBJ2-3; 7 bases line up with TRBD1. Trimming cost V 0 bases and J 4 bases; bases outside gene matches: 10. There are 17 residues in the CDR3. CDR1 is ENHRY and CDR2 is SYGVKD in the germline V gene. CDR3 in DNA: TGTGCCATCAGTGAGTCGACGACAGGGATGGACGCAGATACGCAGTATTTT. Protein product: CAISESTTGMDADTQYF.

The chain has TRBV9 and TRBJ1-6; 9 positions agree with TRBD1. After removal of 4 bases from V and 10 bases from J, the junction contained 6 bases not matched to a gene. In germline, CDR1 is SGDLS, CDR2 YYNGEE. This CDR3 contains 14 residues. CDR3 in amino acids: CASSSRTGASPLHF. The CDR3 DNA sequence: TGTGCCAGCAGCTCCAGGACAGGGGCCTCACCCCTCCACTTT.

The rearrangement links TRBV7-9 to TRBJ2-3; D is uncertain. Trimming shortened V by 1 base and J by 1 base, and 9 bases separated the two germline ends. This CDR3 has 15 amino acids. Germline CDR1 SEHNR, CDR2 FQNEAQ (reference sequence). The CDR3 DNA follows: TGTGCCAGCAGCTTAGTACAGACCGGCACAGATACGCAGTATTTT. Translated, it gives CASSLVQTGTDTQYF. Drawing the rest from reference TRBV7-9 and TRBJ2-3, the complete variable domain is DTGVSQNPRHKITKRGQNVTFRCDPISEHNRLYWYRQTLGQGPEFLTYFQNEAQLEKSRLLSDRFSAERPKGSFSTLEIQRTEQGDSAMYLCASSLVQTGTDTQYFGPGTRLTVL.

The chain has TRBV6-2 or TRBV6-3 and TRBJ2-5, with TRBD1 matching over 10 bases. The CDR3 is made up of 18 amino acids. Germline-derived CDR1 and CDR2 are MNHEY and SVGEGT. After removal of 6 bases from V and 2 bases from J, the junction contained 15 bases not matched to a gene. The CDR3: CASSTTPPGQGLQETQYF. As DNA, the CDR3 is TGTGCCAGCAGCACCACCCCGCCGGGACAGGGGCTGCAAGAGACCCAGTACTTC.